These T cell receptor beta chains were read from a single sample in a study of T cell changes during pregnancy in multiple sclerosis. The data were produced by immunoSEQ multiplex PCR, yet TCRdb's version contains in-frame clones alone and is incomplete. The sample holds fewer than 140,000 clones, less than 95% seen once. The input for sequencing was peripheral blood, taken before pregnancy. The receptors here all came from a female donor with multiple sclerosis, enrolled in a pregnancy study. The CDR3 runs from the conserved cysteine through the conserved F or W. D genes are given only for firm matches. Clone size is given for some rows only: seen once, a few or many times, or a class if the clone is expanded.

j_gene	len	abundance	v_gene	d_gene	CDR3nt	CDR3aa
TRBJ2-1	16	-	TRBV6-5	TRBD2	TGTGCCAGCAGTTACCTCCTAGCGGGAGGGCCCAATGAGCAGTTCTTC	CASSYLLAGGPNEQFF
TRBJ2-5	13	-	TRBV5-1	-	TGCGCCAGCAGCTTGCGCAGCCAAGAGACCCAGTACTTC	CASSLRSQETQYF
TRBJ2-7	16	-	TRBV11-2	TRBD2	TGTGCCAGCAGCTTAGATCTGAGCGGGGGAGGAGCGGGGCAGTACTTC	CASSLDLSGGGAGQYF
TRBJ1-1	14	-	TRBV28	-	TGTGCCAGCGCCCCCCCTGGCAATTCGTTTGAAGCTTTCTTT	CASAPPGNSFEAFF
TRBJ1-4	14	-	TRBV5-1	TRBD1	TGCGCCAGCAGCACAGGGGGCTTAAATGAAAAACTGTTTTTT	CASSTGGLNEKLFF
TRBJ2-2	14	-	TRBV29-1	TRBD1	TGCAGCGCAAAACCCGGGACAGGGGGCGGGGAGCTGTTTTTT	CSAKPGTGGGELFF
TRBJ1-1	14	-	TRBV9	-	TGTGCCAGTACAAGTAGCCCGGGGGGCACTGAAGCTTTCTTT	CASTSSPGGTEAFF
TRBJ2-4	17	-	TRBV25-1	-	TGTGCCAGCACTCCAAATATCAGGGATGGGGTCAAAAACATTCAGTACTTC	CASTPNIRDGVKNIQYF
TRBJ2-7	15	-	TRBV7-2	TRBD2	TGTGCCAGCAGCAGACTAGCGGGGGGGCCCTACGAGCAGTACTTC	CASSRLAGGPYEQYF
TRBJ2-1	15	-	TRBV4-2	-	TGTGCCAGCAGCCAAGAAGGAGGGGGCGCGGATGAGCAGTTCTTC	CASSQEGGGADEQFF
TRBJ2-2	18	-	TRBV5-4	TRBD2	TGTGCCAGCAGCCATCGCGGGACTAGCGGGAGGTTTATCGGGGAGCTGTTTTTT	CASSHRGTSGRFIGELFF
TRBJ1-5	14	-	TRBV6-6	-	TGTGCCAGCAAGGGGGAGGGGTTTATGCAGCCCCAGCATTTT	CASKGEGFMQPQHF
TRBJ1-1	14	-	TRBV27	-	TGTGCCAGCAGTTTATCGATGGGGAGAACTGAAGCTTTCTTT	CASSLSMGRTEAFF
TRBJ1-5	15	-	TRBV19	-	TGTGCCAGTAGTATAAGCCGCTTTGGCAATCAGCCCCAGCATTTT	CASSISRFGNQPQHF
TRBJ2-7	13	-	TRBV18	TRBD1	TGTGCCAGCTTGGGGACAGGAGTCTACGAGCAGTACTTC	CASLGTGVYEQYF
TRBJ2-1	15	-	TRBV5-1	-	TGCGCCAGCAGCTTGGATACCCCTAGGATGGATGGGCAGTTCTTC	CASSLDTPRMDGQFF
TRBJ2-1	15	-	TRBV19	-	TGTGCCAGTAGTATGGCGGGTCCCTCCTACAATGAGCAGTTCTTC	CASSMAGPSYNEQFF
TRBJ2-7	10	-	TRBV28	-	TGTGGCGCCGGGGAAGGCGAGCAGTACTTC	CGAGEGEQYF
TRBJ2-1	11	-	TRBV11-2	-	TGTGCCAGCAGCGCGAGGGCCCCCCGGTTCTTC	CASSARAPRFF
TRBJ1-5	12	-	TRBV7-9	-	TGTGCCAGCAGAGAGGGGGATCAGCCCCAGCATTTT	CASREGDQPQHF
TRBJ1-4	16	-	TRBV28	-	TGTGCCAGCAGTTTAAGGGACAACCTAGGGAATGAAAAACTGTTTTTT	CASSLRDNLGNEKLFF
TRBJ1-2	13	once	TRBV6-5	-	TGTGCCAGCGTCCGGGGGGGGATTTATGGCTACACCTTC	CASVRGGIYGYTF
TRBJ2-7	13	-	TRBV27	-	TGTGCCAGCAGAGGGGGGGGCTCCTACGAGCAGTACTTC	CASRGGGSYEQYF
TRBJ2-3	15	-	TRBV7-9	TRBD1	TGTGCCAGCGACGACCGACAGGGAAGCACAGATACGCAGTATTTT	CASDDRQGSTDTQYF
TRBJ2-7	14	-	TRBV4-3	-	TGCGCCAGCAGCCGAGGGCGTATGTCCTACGAGCAGTACTTC	CASSRGRMSYEQYF
TRBJ2-3	13	-	TRBV18	TRBD1	TGTGCCAGCTCACCGACAGGGACAGATACGCAGTATTTT	CASSPTGTDTQYF
TRBJ2-3	13	-	TRBV18	-	TGTGCCAGCTCACCCGCGGGGACAGATACGCAGTATTTT	CASSPAGTDTQYF
TRBJ2-2	14	-	TRBV5-1	TRBD2	TGCGCCAGCAGTGCTAGCGGGCTAGCCGGGGAGCTGTTTTTT	CASSASGLAGELFF
TRBJ1-1	13	-	TRBV6-1	-	TGTGCCAGCAGCCCTGAGGAGGGCACTGAAGCTTTCTTT	CASSPEEGTEAFF
TRBJ2-1	15	-	TRBV19	TRBD2	TGTGCCAGTAGGCGGGAGCGGGGTGACTACAATGAGCAGTTCTTC	CASRRERGDYNEQFF
TRBJ2-7	16	medium-sized	TRBV4-3	TRBD1	TGCGCCAGCAGCCAAGATGAGGGGACAGGAGGATACGAGCAGTACTTC	CASSQDEGTGGYEQYF
TRBJ1-1	15	-	TRBV19	-	TGTGCCAGTAGTATCCCGACAGCGAAGAGGACTGAAGCTTTCTTT	CASSIPTAKRTEAFF
TRBJ1-1	12	-	TRBV29-1	-	TGCAGCGTTGGACAGCTGAACACTGAAGCTTTCTTT	CSVGQLNTEAFF
TRBJ2-7	15	-	TRBV5-4	TRBD1	TGTGCCAGCAGTGGCCACAGGGGCCTCTCCTACGAGCAGTACTTC	CASSGHRGLSYEQYF
TRBJ1-5	14	few	TRBV6-4	TRBD1	TGTGCCAGCAGGAACCGGACAGGGGATCAGCCCCAGCATTTT	CASRNRTGDQPQHF
TRBJ2-3	17	-	TRBV4-2	-	TGTGCCAGCAGCCCAGCACTGGCGGGAACTTTCACAGATACGCAGTATTTT	CASSPALAGTFTDTQYF
TRBJ2-6	17	few	TRBV7-9	-	TGTGCCAGTTATTTGTCAAAGTCGAGCTCTGGGGCCAACGTCCTGACTTTC	CASYLSKSSSGANVLTF
TRBJ2-3	19	-	TRBV5-1	TRBD2	TGCGCCAGCAGCTCCGGGACTAGCGGGGCCCCGCGGGGGGCAGATACGCAGTATTTT	CASSSGTSGAPRGADTQYF
TRBJ1-2	15	-	TRBV18	TRBD1	TGTGCCAGCTCACCCGCGGGACAGCCTAACTATGGCTACACCTTC	CASSPAGQPNYGYTF
TRBJ1-5	17	-	TRBV2	-	TGTGCCAGCAGTGAAGCGCTTCAGGGGCAGTGGGATCAGCCCCAGCATTTT	CASSEALQGQWDQPQHF
TRBJ2-5	14	-	TRBV7-2	TRBD1	TGTGCCAGCAGCTTGAGAGGGGGCGGGGAGACCCAGTACTTC	CASSLRGGGETQYF
TRBJ1-2	16	few	TRBV6-6	-	TGTGCCAGCAGAAAAGGCGGAGGGGATGGGGGCTATGGCTACACCTTC	CASRKGGGDGGYGYTF
TRBJ1-3	13	-	TRBV19	-	TGTGCCAGTGGACAGTGCTCTGGAAACACCATATATTTT	CASGQCSGNTIYF
TRBJ2-1	15	-	TRBV11-3	TRBD2	TGTGCCAGCAGCTCGCAAGCGGGGGGGTCGAATGAGCAGTTCTTC	CASSSQAGGSNEQFF
TRBJ2-5	14	-	TRBV29-1	TRBD1	TGCAGCGTTGATGTCGCAGGGGGAAGAGAGACCCAGTACTTC	CSVDVAGGRETQYF